These 30 T cell receptor beta chains came from one sample sequenced in a study of human versus mouse CDR3 diversity and MHC coevolution. Assay used: immunoSEQ multiplex PCR; TCRdb lists only in-frame clones, some missing. This sample has some 60,000 clones, with 94% found just once. Source material: naive CD4+ T cells from blood. As to subset: CD45RO-negative CD62L-positive naive CD4 T cells. These receptor sequences come from a person between 60 and 70 years old in good health.

This chain joins TRBV6-5 and TRBJ2-7; weak D call: TRBD2 (5 bases). From germline, CDR1 is MNHEY and CDR2 SVGAGI. Trimming cost V 3 bases and J 2 bases, with 14 bases left between them. The CDR3 consists of 15 residues. The CDR3 sequence is CASSYKRSGAYEQYF. The CDR3 bases are TGTGCCAGCAGTTATAAAAGGAGCGGAGCCTACGAGCAGTACTTC.

The chain links TRBV5-1 to TRBJ1-4; 9 bases are shared with TRBD1. V was pared by 4 bases and J by 4 bases, with 8 bases of the junction left unmatched. The CDR3 is made up of 16 amino acids. Germline CDR1 reads SGHRS; CDR2 reads YFSETQ. The CDR3 is CASSPRDRDSNEKLFF. The CDR3 DNA reads as TGCGCCAGCAGCCCCCGGGACAGGGATAGTAATGAAAAACTGTTTTTT.

In its sample, this clone was seen once. This rearrangement joins TRBV6-1 to TRBJ2-2, with 7 bases that match TRBD2. This CDR3 comprises 13 residues. CDR1 and CDR2 from the germline V gene are MNHNS and SASEGT. The ends lost 11 bases at V and 4 bases at J; junction bases unmatched: 7. The CDR3 is CAGGREATGELFF. DNA for the CDR3: TGTGCCGGTGGGAGGGAAGCCACCGGGGAGCTGTTTTTT.

The genes are TRBV9 and TRBJ1-1; 7 positions agree with TRBD1. V trimming: 4 bases; J trimming: 0 bases; junction bases outside the gene matches: 9. The CDR3 totals 16 residues. Looked up from germline, CDR1 is SGDLS and CDR2 is YYNGEE. The DNA of the CDR3 is TGTGCCAGCAGCCCCCGGACAGGTGTAATGAACACTGAAGCTTTCTTT. Its translation is CASSPRTGVMNTEAFF.

The chain uses TRBV2 and TRBJ2-6; 9 bases line up with TRBD1. The CDR3 is 17 residues long. From germline, CDR1 is SNHLY and CDR2 FYNNEI. Trimming took 9 bases from V and 0 from J; bases not matched to a gene: 9. The CDR3, as DNA: TGTGCCAGTCTACAGGGGGCCATATACTCTGGGGCCAACGTCCTGACTTTC. Translating it yields CASLQGAIYSGANVLTF. Full variable domain (missing parts from reference TRBV2 and TRBJ2-6): EPEVTQTPSHQVTQMGQEVILRCVPISNHLYFYWYRQILGQKVEFLVSFYNNEISEKSEIFDDQFSVERPDGSNFTLKIRSTKLEDSAMYFCASLQGAIYSGANVLTFGAGSRLTVL.

The CDR3 DNA reads TGTGCCAGTGGGACTAGCGGGAGTTACGAGCAGTACTTC. Its translation is CASGTSGSYEQYF. This chain links TRBV19 with TRBJ2-7, with 14 bases identical to TRBD2. Germline values: CDR1 LNHDA, CDR2 SQIVND (reference sequence). The CDR3 totals 13 residues. Trimming cost V 8 bases and J 4 bases; bases outside gene matches: 1. The full variable domain, completed using reference TRBV19 and TRBJ2-7, is DGGITQSPKYLFRKEGQNVTLSCEQNLNHDAMYWYRQDPGQGLRLIYYSQIVNDFQKGDIAEGYSVSREKKESFPLTVTSAQKNPTAFYLCASGTSGSYEQYFGPGTRLTVT.

The chain joins TRBV7-2 to TRBJ2-1, with a possible D match to TRBD2 (5 bases). V was trimmed by 1 base and J by 1 base, leaving 11 bases between them. The CDR3 contains 16 residues. Germline CDR1 reads SGHTA; CDR2 reads FQGNSA. CDR3 residues: CASSLVGSVSYNEQFF. The DNA for the CDR3 is TGTGCCAGCAGCTTAGTCGGTAGCGTATCCTACAATGAGCAGTTCTTC.

The chain has TRBV5-4 and TRBJ2-5; TRBD1 aligns across 7 bases. Germline lookup yields CDR1 SGHNT and CDR2 YYREEE (reference sequence). The CDR3 covers 15 residues. After removal of 4 bases from V and 2 bases from J, the junction contained 8 bases not matched to a gene. The CDR3 protein is CASSPERGRQETQYF. CDR3 nucleotides: TGTGCCAGCAGCCCAGAAAGGGGGCGGCAAGAGACCCAGTACTTC.

The rearrangement uses TRBV7-9 and TRBJ2-5; D gene ambiguous. This CDR3 comprises 14 residues. Germline V CDR1 and CDR2: SEHNR, FQNEAQ (reference sequence). V was clipped by 2 bases and J by 1 base, with 8 bases between them. CDR3 bases: TGTGCCAGCAGCTTAATTACGGGCCAAGAGACCCAGTACTTC. Its protein is CASSLITGQETQYF.

The chain carries TRBV6-1 and TRBJ2-3, with 7 bases that match TRBD1. Trimming removed 2 bases from V and 5 bases from J; junction bases left unmatched: 10. There are 16 residues in the CDR3. CDR1 is MNHNS and CDR2 is SASEGT in the germline V gene. The DNA of the CDR3 is TGTGCCAGCAGTGAACGGGGCACAGGGGCGGGAGATACGCAGTATTTT. Protein: CASSERGTGAGDTQYF.

This chain connects TRBV27 to TRBJ2-7; TRBD1 matches 8 bases. Per germline, CDR1 MNHEY and CDR2 SMNVEV (reference sequence). V trimming: 6 bases; J trimming: 4 bases; junction bases outside the gene matches: 8. The CDR3 consists of 14 residues. CDR3 loop: CASRGGQAQYEQYF. For the CDR3, the DNA is TGTGCCAGCAGGGGGGGACAGGCGCAGTACGAGCAGTACTTC.

This chain links TRBV7-6 with TRBJ2-5, with 10 bases that match TRBD2. Per germline, CDR1 SGHVS and CDR2 FNYEAQ. CDR3 length equals 16 residues. V lost 1 base and J lost 1; bases outside the gene matches: 3. The CDR3 DNA reads TGTGCCAGCAGCTTAGTTAGGACTAGCGGCCAAGAGACCCAGTACTTC. Protein product: CASSLVRTSGQETQYF. The whole variable domain, remainder taken from reference TRBV7-6 and TRBJ2-5, is GAGVSQSPRYKVTKRGQDVALRCDPISGHVSLYWYRQALGQGPEFLTYFNYEAQQDKSGLPNDRFSAERPEGSISTLTIQRTEQRDSAMYRCASSLVRTSGQETQYFGPGTRLLVL.

This clone was seen more than once but under ten times. V usage is TRBV10-3 and J usage is TRBJ1-2, with D possibly matching TRBD1 (5 bases). This CDR3 comprises 14 residues. V was cut by 0 bases and J by 8 bases, with 13 bases left in between. Germline CDR1 and CDR2: ENHRY and SYGVKD. Here the CDR3 reads CAISESGGPGGYTF. The CDR3 DNA is TGTGCCATCAGTGAGTCCGGGGGTCCGGGAGGCTACACCTTC.

J is TRBJ2-1 and V is TRBV29-1; D call uncertain. Germline loops: CDR1 SQVTM, CDR2 ANQGSEA. V was pared by 4 bases and J by 6 bases, with 10 bases between. This CDR3 is 12 amino acids long. The CDR3 sequence: CSVGAQANEQFF. For the CDR3, the DNA is TGCAGCGTTGGGGCCCAGGCCAATGAGCAGTTCTTC.

The chain links TRBV5-1 to TRBJ2-1; 8 nucleotides agree with TRBD2. Germline V lookup: CDR1 SGHRS, CDR2 YFSETQ. V lost 0 bases to trimming and J lost 8 bases; unmatched junction nucleotides: 10. This CDR3 is built from 16 residues. CDR3 coding DNA: TGCGCCAGCAGCTTGGGACCCGGGAGGGCCCCCCATGAGCAGTTCTTC. Encoded protein: CASSLGPGRAPHEQFF.

V gene TRBV18 combines with J gene TRBJ1-2; D might be TRBD1 (5 bases). There are 14 residues in the CDR3. Germline CDR1 KGHSH, CDR2 LQKENI. V lost 8 bases and J lost 3, with 16 bases in between. The CDR3 nucleotides read TGTGCCAGCCGCTTAGCAGGGATTGACTATGGCTACACCTTC. Translated, it gives CASRLAGIDYGYTF.

The chain employs TRBV30 and TRBJ1-5; 11 bases match TRBD1. From germline, CDR1 is GTSNPN and CDR2 SVGIG (reference sequence). The CDR3 extends over 15 amino acids. V dropped 4 bases and J dropped 1; count of bases not matched to a gene: 3. The CDR3 region is CAWNRDRGSNQPQHF. DNA of the CDR3: TGTGCCTGGAATAGGGACAGGGGGAGCAATCAGCCCCAGCATTTT.

This chain links TRBV1 with TRBJ2-5; the DNA was not compared with TRBD2, the D call given in the table. The better agreement between TRBJ2-7 and the DNA end casts doubt on the J call. TRBV1 is given as a pseudogene. This CDR3 contains 19 residues. The CDR3: CTSSPVLSPSTLAAYEQYF. CDR3 bases: TGCACCAGCAGCCCAGTCCTGAGTCCTTCCACGCTAGCAGCCTACGAGCAGTACTTC.

This chain uses TRBV6-1 with TRBJ1-4; D gene uncertain. The germline V and J ends were trimmed by 4 bases and 0 bases, with 6 bases remaining between them. The CDR3 length is 14 residues. Germline V gives CDR1 MNHNS, CDR2 SASEGT. The CDR3 DNA sequence: TGTGCCAGCAGTGTCTCGTCAACTAATGAAAAACTGTTTTTT. Translating it yields CASSVSSTNEKLFF.

The V and J genes are TRBV29-1 and TRBJ2-3, with 12 bases fitting TRBD2. The CDR3 runs to 15 residues. CDR1 is SQVTM and CDR2 is ANQGSEA in the germline V gene. V dropped 7 bases and J dropped 5; count of bases not matched to a gene: 10. CDR3 sequence reads: CSARRLAGVIDTQYF. The CDR3 DNA reads TGCAGCGCCCGACGACTAGCGGGAGTTATAGATACGCAGTATTTT.

The chain uses TRBV19 and TRBJ1-2, with 10 bases fitting TRBD1. This CDR3 region has 14 residues. In germline, CDR1 is LNHDA, CDR2 SQIVND (reference sequence). Trimming removed 5 bases from V and 2 bases from J; junction bases left unmatched: 2. The CDR3 DNA sequence: TGTGCCAGTAGTCGACAGGGGGCCAACTATGGCTACACCTTC. As protein: CASSRQGANYGYTF.

This chain links TRBV4-2 with TRBJ2-7, with 8 bases matching TRBD1. Looked up from germline, CDR1 is LGHNA and CDR2 is YNFKEQ. The CDR3 extends over 16 amino acids. J lost 3 bases, V lost 1 base, and 8 bases had no gene match. The CDR3 region has the DNA TGTGCCAGCAGCCAAGCGGGGGCAGGGGGCGGCTACGAGCAGTACTTC. As protein: CASSQAGAGGGYEQYF.

The V gene is TRBV16, the J gene TRBJ2-3; 7 bases map to TRBD1. The V gene end was trimmed by 0 bases and the J gene end by 4 bases; junction bases not matched to a gene: 4. The CDR3 length is 15 residues. The germline CDR1 and CDR2 sequences are KGHSY and FQNENV. The DNA for the CDR3 is TGTGCCAGCAGCCAATCGATCCAGGGGGCAGATACGCAGTATTTT. It encodes CASSQSIQGADTQYF.

This sequence joins TRBV7-6 and TRBJ1-6, with TRBD1 matching 8 bases. Germline loops: CDR1 SGHVS, CDR2 FNYEAQ. The CDR3 loop spans 16 amino acids. V trimming: 5 bases; J trimming: 6 bases; junction bases outside the gene matches: 9. This CDR3 reads CASSLTGDHTNSPLHF. In DNA form, the CDR3 reads TGTGCCAGCAGCCTGACAGGGGATCATACTAATTCACCCCTCCACTTT.

The chain employs TRBV29-1 and TRBJ2-1, with 9 bases identical to TRBD2. V lost 4 bases, J lost 8 bases, and 12 bases stayed unmatched. The CDR3 has 15 residues. Per the germline V gene, CDR1 is SQVTM and CDR2 is ANQGSEA. The CDR3: CSVGNSGRGGDEQFF. As DNA, the CDR3 is TGCAGCGTTGGAAATAGCGGGAGAGGGGGGGATGAGCAGTTCTTC.

This chain connects TRBV29-1 to TRBJ1-5; TRBD1 might be the D (6 bases). The CDR3 is 15 amino acids. CDR1 and CDR2 from the germline V gene are SQVTM and ANQGSEA. V was clipped by 4 bases and J by 5 bases, with 18 bases between them. The CDR3 DNA follows: TGCAGCGTTGCCAGTGGGGGGGGCGGTGATCAGCCCCAGCATTTT. This codes for CSVASGGGGDQPQHF. Combining the CDR3 with reference TRBV29-1 and TRBJ1-5 gives the whole variable domain SAVISQKPSRDICQRGTSLTIQCQVDSQVTMMFWYRQQPGQSLTLIATANQGSEATYESGFVIDKFPISRPNLTFSTLTVSNMSPEDSSIYLCSVASGGGGDQPQHFGDGTRLSIL.

V and J are TRBV30 and TRBJ2-6; the match to TRBD2 covers 8 bases. The junction had 8 bases not matched to a gene; V was cut back by 4 bases and J by 3 bases. Germline CDR1 is GTSNPN and CDR2 is SVGIG (reference sequence). The CDR3 has 16 amino acids. CDR3 DNA sequence: TGTGCCTGGAAGCCAGCGGGAGAGGTTGGGGCCAACGTCCTGACTTTC. Translated, it gives CAWKPAGEVGANVLTF.

The V and J genes are TRBV6-1 and TRBJ2-3; TRBD2 matches at 8 bases. CDR1 and CDR2 (germline): MNHNS, SASEGT. The CDR3 extends over 15 amino acids. J gave up 2 bases and V 7 bases, and 8 bases lay outside the gene matches. CDR3 in amino acids: CASNPTSANTDTQYF. The CDR3 bases are TGTGCCAGCAACCCGACTAGCGCAAACACAGATACGCAGTATTTT.

The V and J genes are TRBV6-5 and TRBJ2-2, with 8 bases fitting TRBD2. This CDR3 has 14 residues. Germline V gene lookup returns CDR1 MNHEY and CDR2 SVGAGI. The trim removed 6 bases at V and 3 bases at J, leaving 3 bases unmatched. Here the CDR3 DNA reads TGTGCCAGCAGAGGAGCGGGAGACACCGGGGAGCTGTTTTTT. This encodes CASRGAGDTGELFF.

J is TRBJ2-2 and V is TRBV9, with TRBD2 identical over 9 bases. Germline CDR1 and CDR2: SGDLS and YYNGEE. With V trimmed by 4 bases and J by 5 bases, 12 bases remained unmatched. The CDR3 totals 17 residues. The CDR3, as DNA: TGTGCCAGCAGCATCCAAAGTAGCGGGAGTAAGACCGGGGAGCTGTTTTTT. Protein sequence: CASSIQSSGSKTGELFF.